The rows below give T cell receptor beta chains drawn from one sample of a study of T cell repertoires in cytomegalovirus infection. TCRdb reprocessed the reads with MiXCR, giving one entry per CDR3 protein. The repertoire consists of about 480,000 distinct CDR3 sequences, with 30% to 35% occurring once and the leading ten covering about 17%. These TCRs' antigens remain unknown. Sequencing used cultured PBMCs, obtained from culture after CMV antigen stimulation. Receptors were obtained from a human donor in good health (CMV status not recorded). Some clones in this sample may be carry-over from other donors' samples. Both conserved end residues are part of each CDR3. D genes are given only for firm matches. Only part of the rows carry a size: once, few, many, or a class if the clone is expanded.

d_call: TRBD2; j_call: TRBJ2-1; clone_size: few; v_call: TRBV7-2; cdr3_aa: CASSRTSRDNEQFF; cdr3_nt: TGTGCCAGCAGCAGGACTAGCCGAGACAATGAGCAGTTCTTC
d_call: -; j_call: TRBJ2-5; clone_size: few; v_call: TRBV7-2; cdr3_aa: CASSLGARQETQYF; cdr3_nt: TGTGCCAGCAGCTTAGGGGCTAGGCAAGAGACCCAGTACTTC
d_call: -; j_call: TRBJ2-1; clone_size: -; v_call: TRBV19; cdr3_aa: CASSKLFLDSRNYYNEQFF; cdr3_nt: TGTGCCAGTAGTAAACTCTTTCTGGACAGTCGGAATTACTACAATGAGCAGTTCTTC
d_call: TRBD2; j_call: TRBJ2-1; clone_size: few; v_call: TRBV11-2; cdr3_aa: CASSQRSGRVYEQFF; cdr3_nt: TGTGCCAGCAGCCAAAGGAGCGGGAGGGTCTATGAGCAGTTCTTC
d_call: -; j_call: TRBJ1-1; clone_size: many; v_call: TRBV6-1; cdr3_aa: CASSELGARTEAFF; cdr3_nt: TGTGCCAGCAGTGAATTGGGGGCGCGGACTGAAGCTTTCTTT
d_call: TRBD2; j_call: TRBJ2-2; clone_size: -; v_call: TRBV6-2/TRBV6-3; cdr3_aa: CASSYSDLWREGLTGELFF; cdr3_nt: TGTGCCAGCAGTTACTCGGATTTGTGGCGGGAGGGTTTGACCGGGGAGCTGTTTTTT
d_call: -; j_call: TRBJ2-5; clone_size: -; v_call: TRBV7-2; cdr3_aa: CASRLTALQETQYF; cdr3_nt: TGTGCCAGCAGATTGACGGCCCTTCAAGAGACCCAGTACTTC
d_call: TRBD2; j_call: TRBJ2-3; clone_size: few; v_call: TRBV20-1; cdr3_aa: CSARVAGVRTDTQYF; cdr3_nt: TGCAGTGCTAGAGTAGCGGGAGTCAGGACAGATACGCAGTATTTT
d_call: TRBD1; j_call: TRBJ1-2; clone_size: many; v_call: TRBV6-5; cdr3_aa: CATSTGTGGSYGYTF; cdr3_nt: TGTGCCACCTCTACCGGGACAGGGGGATCCTATGGCTACACCTTC
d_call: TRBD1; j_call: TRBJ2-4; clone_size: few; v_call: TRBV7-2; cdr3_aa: CASSLATGGFNIQYF; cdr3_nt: TGTGCCAGCAGCTTAGCGACAGGGGGTTTCAACATTCAGTACTTC
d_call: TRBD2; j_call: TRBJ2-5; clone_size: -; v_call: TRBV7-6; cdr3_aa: CASSLFSTSGYQETQYF; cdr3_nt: TGTGCCAGCAGCTTATTCTCGACTAGCGGTTACCAAGAGACCCAGTACTTC
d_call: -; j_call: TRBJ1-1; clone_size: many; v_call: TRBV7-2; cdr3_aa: CASSRTNRVAEAFF; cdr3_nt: TGTGCCAGCAGCAGAACAAACAGGGTCGCTGAAGCTTTCTTT
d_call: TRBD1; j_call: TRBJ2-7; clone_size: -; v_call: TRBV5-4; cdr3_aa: CASSYGQGYEQYF; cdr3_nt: TGTGCCAGCAGCTATGGACAGGGATACGAGCAGTACTTC
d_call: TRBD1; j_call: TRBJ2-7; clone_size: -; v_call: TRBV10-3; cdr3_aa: CAISAGQALGEQCF; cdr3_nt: TGTGCCATCAGCGCGGGACAGGCCCTCGGGGAGCAGTGCTTC
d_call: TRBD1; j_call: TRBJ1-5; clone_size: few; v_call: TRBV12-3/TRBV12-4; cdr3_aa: CASSGQGEQPQHF; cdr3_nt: TGTGCCAGCAGCGGACAGGGGGAACAGCCCCAGCATTTT
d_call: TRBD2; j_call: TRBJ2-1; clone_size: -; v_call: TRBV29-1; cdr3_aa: CSVRAGVGFEQFF; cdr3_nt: TGCAGCGTCAGAGCGGGAGTAGGATTTGAGCAGTTCTTC
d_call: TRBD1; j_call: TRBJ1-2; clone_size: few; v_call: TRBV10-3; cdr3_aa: CATNDRGEINYGYTF; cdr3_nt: TGTGCCACCAACGACAGGGGCGAAATTAACTATGGCTACACCTTC
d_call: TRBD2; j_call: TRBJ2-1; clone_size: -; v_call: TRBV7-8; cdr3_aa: CASSLARYLAGVQDNEQFF; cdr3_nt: TGTGCCAGCAGCTTAGCGCGCTATCTAGCGGGGGTCCAGGACAATGAGCAGTTCTTC
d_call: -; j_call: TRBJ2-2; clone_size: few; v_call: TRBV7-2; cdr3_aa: CASSLEPPRAQGELFF; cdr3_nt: TGTGCCAGCAGCTTAGAACCGCCCCGGGCCCAGGGGGAGCTGTTTTTT
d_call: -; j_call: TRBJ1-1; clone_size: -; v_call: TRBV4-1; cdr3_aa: CASSQESWRGTEAFF; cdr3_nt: TGCGCCAGCAGCCAAGAAAGCTGGAGGGGCACTGAAGCTTTCTTT
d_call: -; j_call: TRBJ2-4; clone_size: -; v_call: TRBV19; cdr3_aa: CATEGVTKNIQYF; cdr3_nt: TGTGCCACTGAGGGAGTGACCAAAAACATTCAGTACTTC
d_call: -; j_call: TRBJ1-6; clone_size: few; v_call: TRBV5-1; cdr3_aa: CASSHGRSDSPLHF; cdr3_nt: TGCGCCAGCAGCCACGGAAGAAGTGATTCACCCCTCCACTTT
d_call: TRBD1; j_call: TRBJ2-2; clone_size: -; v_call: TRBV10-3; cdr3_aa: CAISENRGSGTGELFF; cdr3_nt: TGTGCCATCAGTGAGAACAGGGGGTCGGGCACCGGGGAGCTGTTTTTT
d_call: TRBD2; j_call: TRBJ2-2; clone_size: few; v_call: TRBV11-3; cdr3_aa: CASRPGLAGAGELFF; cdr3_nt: TGTGCCAGCCGGCCGGGACTAGCGGGAGCCGGGGAGCTGTTTTTT
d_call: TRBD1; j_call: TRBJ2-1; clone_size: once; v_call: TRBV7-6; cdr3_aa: CASSSPQGGDNEQFF; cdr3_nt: TGTGCCAGCAGCTCCCCACAGGGGGGTGACAATGAGCAGTTCTTC
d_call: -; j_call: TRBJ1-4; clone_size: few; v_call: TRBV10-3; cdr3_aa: CAISKAQGNEKLFF; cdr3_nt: TGTGCCATCAGTAAGGCCCAAGGGAATGAAAAACTGTTTTTT